A selection of T cell receptor beta chains follows, all from one sample in a study of hypomethylating agent response in myelodysplastic syndrome. Data came from immunoSEQ multiplex PCR; TCRdb stores just in-frame clones and leaves some out. Of about 4,700 clones listed, 75% to 90% are singletons. The starting material was bone marrow, obtained before or after starting hypomethylating agent treatment for myelodysplastic syndrome (not recorded which). All receptors come from a human donor with myelodysplastic syndrome. Both conserved end residues are part of each CDR3. The order of the fields is J gene, clone size, D gene, V gene, CDR3 protein, CDR3 DNA. D genes are given only for firm matches. Clone size is given for some rows only: seen once, a few or many times, or a class if the clone is expanded.

>TRBJ2-3|NA|NA|TRBV6-5
CASKTASTDTQYF
TGTGCCAGCAAGACAGCTAGCACAGATACGCAGTATTTT
>TRBJ1-2|few|NA|TRBV7-3
CASSLGRGLSYGYTF
TGTGCCAGCAGCTTAGGTCGGGGTTTGTCCTATGGCTACACCTTC
>TRBJ1-1|few|TRBD1|TRBV7-9
CAAGTGLNTEAFF
TGTGCCGCCGGGACAGGGTTGAACACTGAAGCTTTCTTT
>TRBJ2-5|NA|NA|TRBV27
CASTPTGPGETQYF
TGTGCCAGCACTCCCACAGGGCCGGGGGAGACCCAGTACTTC
>TRBJ1-2|few|NA|TRBV14
CASSQPTRAGLGYTF
TGTGCCAGCAGCCAACCAACCCGGGCAGGGCTAGGCTACACCTTC
>TRBJ2-1|NA|NA|TRBV5-6
CASSRDRVAGYNEQFF
TGTGCCAGCAGCAGAGACAGGGTAGCGGGGTACAATGAGCAGTTCTTC
>TRBJ2-7|NA|NA|TRBV7-6
CASSFNRDTYEQYF
TGTGCCAGCAGCTTCAACAGGGACACTTACGAGCAGTACTTC
>TRBJ1-3|NA|TRBD1|TRBV5-1
CASSYSGTGRNTIYF
TGCGCCAGCAGCTACTCCGGGACAGGGCGAAACACCATATATTTT
>TRBJ2-3|NA|NA|TRBV5-1
CASSYTNTDTQYF
TGCGCCAGCAGCTACACCAACACAGATACGCAGTATTTT
>TRBJ2-1|NA|TRBD2|TRBV10-2
CASSIAGYNEQFF
TGCGCCAGCAGTATAGCGGGCTACAATGAGCAGTTCTTC
>TRBJ1-1|NA|NA|TRBV6-5
CASRRGRTNTEAFF
TGTGCCAGCAGGCGAGGACGGACGAACACTGAAGCTTTCTTT
>TRBJ2-7|NA|TRBD2|TRBV30
CAWSVGLAGGRYEQYF
TGTGCCTGGAGTGTAGGACTAGCGGGAGGGCGATACGAGCAGTACTTC
>TRBJ2-7|NA|NA|TRBV6-4
CASSDRGAYEQYF
TGTGCCAGCAGTGACCGGGGAGCCTACGAGCAGTACTTC
>TRBJ2-3|NA|NA|TRBV6-5
CASSLRQGLVTQYF
TGTGCCAGCAGTCTCAGGCAGGGTCTGGTTACGCAGTATTTT
>TRBJ1-5|NA|NA|TRBV19
CASSIWGGFNQPQHF
TGTGCCAGTAGTATTTGGGGGGGGTTCAATCAGCCCCAGCATTTT
>TRBJ2-7|NA|NA|TRBV7-9
CASSLEAYEQYF
TGTGCCAGCAGCTTGGAAGCCTACGAGCAGTACTTC
>TRBJ2-2|NA|NA|TRBV7-9
CASSLYGETGELFF
TGTGCCAGCAGCTTATACGGGGAGACCGGGGAGCTGTTTTTT
>TRBJ1-2|NA|NA|TRBV6-1
CASSEAVLIGYTF
TGTGCCAGCAGTGAAGCAGTACTCATCGGCTACACCTTC
>TRBJ1-2|NA|TRBD1|TRBV5-1
CASSLGGTTGSQGYTF
TGCGCCAGCAGCTTGGGGGGTACGACAGGGTCTCAGGGCTACACCTTC
>TRBJ2-1|once|TRBD2|TRBV7-2
CASSASGTSGRTEQFF
TGTGCCAGCAGCGCCTCCGGGACTAGCGGGAGAACTGAGCAGTTCTTC
>TRBJ2-1|once|NA|TRBV21-1
CASSKRGLAFYNEQFF
TGTGCCAGCAGCAAGCGCGGACTAGCCTTTTACAATGAGCAGTTCTTC
>TRBJ2-1|NA|TRBD2|TRBV9
CASSPSSLAGALNEQFF
TGTGCCAGCAGCCCATCCTCGCTAGCGGGAGCGTTAAATGAGCAGTTCTTC
>TRBJ2-7|NA|NA|TRBV2
CASSDLRVAPGEQYF
TGTGCCAGCAGTGACCTCAGGGTCGCCCCGGGGGAGCAGTACTTC
>TRBJ2-1|NA|NA|TRBV7-3
CASSPRPSISGNEQFF
TGTGCCAGCAGCCCCCGTCCCTCCATCTCAGGCAATGAGCAGTTCTTC
>TRBJ2-5|NA|NA|TRBV5-1
CASSSGYEETQYF
TGCGCCAGCAGCTCAGGGTATGAGGAGACCCAGTACTTC
>TRBJ2-6|NA|NA|TRBV5-1
CASSGGSRSSGANVLTF
TGCGCCAGCAGCGGAGGAAGTAGGAGCTCTGGGGCCAACGTCCTGACTTTC
>TRBJ1-2|NA|NA|TRBV19
CASSIGPRGWYGYTF
TGTGCCAGTAGTATAGGACCCCGAGGATGGTATGGCTACACCTTC
>TRBJ2-7|once|TRBD2|TRBV9
CASSVVPSGKRNEQYF
TGTGCCAGCAGCGTAGTTCCTAGCGGGAAACGGAACGAGCAGTACTTC
>TRBJ1-2|NA|NA|TRBV28
CASKSGTRSWGYTF
TGTGCCAGCAAGTCCGGGACCCGTAGCTGGGGCTACACCTTC